A single count supports the clone carrying this T cell receptor beta chain. Its specificity is unknown. This may come from a read error, since a much larger clone is one base off. The data belong to a study of read filtering for tumor transcriptome and immune sequencing. Overall study context: 8 patients were R-ISS I, some 16 were R-ISS II, 7 were R-ISS III. Study results and limitations: This fraction held mixed bone marrow immune cells after CD138-negative sorting. Even smaller IR-seq throughput identified most shared clonotypes.

Germline V gives CDR1 MDHEN, CDR2 SYDVKM. The CDR3 covers 14 residues. From roughly 390 ng of RNA, a library with molecular barcoded alpha/delta and beta/gamma adaptors was made. In TCRdb, the reads were re-called with MiXCR into one record per CDR3 protein. The table lists tens of thousands of distinct CDR3 sequences, 20% to 25% of them singletons. The material sequenced was a population of CD138-negative cells sorted from bone marrow. The sequence derives from a donor aged 40 or older with multiple myeloma. The V and J genes are TRBV28 and TRBJ2-5; D gene ambiguous. The CDR3 nucleotides read TGTGCCTGCAGTCCCCAATCAGCTACAGAGACCCAGTACTTC. It translates to CACSPQSATETQYF.